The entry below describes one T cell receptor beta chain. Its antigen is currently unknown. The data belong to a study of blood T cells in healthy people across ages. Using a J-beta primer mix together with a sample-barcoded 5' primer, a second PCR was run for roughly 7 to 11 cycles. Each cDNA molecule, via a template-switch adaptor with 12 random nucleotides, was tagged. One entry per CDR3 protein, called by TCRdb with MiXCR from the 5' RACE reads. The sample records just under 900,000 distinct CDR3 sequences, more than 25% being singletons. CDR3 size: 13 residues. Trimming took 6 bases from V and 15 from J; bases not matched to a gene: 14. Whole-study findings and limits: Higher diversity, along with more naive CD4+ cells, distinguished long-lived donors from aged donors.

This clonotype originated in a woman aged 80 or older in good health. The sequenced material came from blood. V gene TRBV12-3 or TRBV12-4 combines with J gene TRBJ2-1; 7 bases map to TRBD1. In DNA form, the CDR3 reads TGTGCCAGCAGACAGGGGTCCAGGGAGACCCGGTTCTTC. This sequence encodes CASRQGSRETRFF.